The rows below give T cell receptor beta chains drawn from one sample of a study of blood T cell repertoires in COVID-19. This table comes from immunoSEQ multiplex PCR, and its TCRdb copy is limited to in-frame clones, with some not included. The sample yields 200,000 to 250,000 clones, approximately 80% seen once. Sequencing was performed on peripheral blood. These receptors were taken from an elderly woman with acute or convalescent COVID-19. The CDR3 runs from the conserved cysteine through the conserved F or W. D genes are given only for firm matches. Not every row has a clone size; where given, it reads once, few, many or a size class.

cdr3_length: 14
clone_size: .
j_call: TRBJ2-1
d_call: .
v_call: TRBV9
cdr3_nt: TGTGCCAGCAGCGTAGGGACTGACTACAATGAGCAGTTCTTC
cdr3_aa: CASSVGTDYNEQFF

cdr3_length: 14
clone_size: .
j_call: TRBJ2-7
d_call: .
v_call: TRBV7-9
cdr3_nt: TGTGCCAGCAGCCCATGGACAGCTTCGTACGAGCAGTACTTC
cdr3_aa: CASSPWTASYEQYF

cdr3_length: 11
clone_size: .
j_call: TRBJ1-1
d_call: TRBD1
v_call: TRBV30
cdr3_nt: TGTGCCTGGACAGGGGGCGGCGGAGCTTTCTTT
cdr3_aa: CAWTGGGGAFF

cdr3_length: 15
clone_size: .
j_call: TRBJ2-1
d_call: .
v_call: TRBV5-1
cdr3_nt: TGCGCCAGCAGTGAGCGGGTGAGCTCCTACAATGAGCAGTTCTTC
cdr3_aa: CASSERVSSYNEQFF

cdr3_length: 15
clone_size: .
j_call: TRBJ1-5
d_call: .
v_call: TRBV10-2
cdr3_nt: TGCGCCAGCAGTGAGTCTTCAGGAAGCAATCAGCCCCAGCATTTT
cdr3_aa: CASSESSGSNQPQHF

cdr3_length: 14
clone_size: .
j_call: TRBJ1-1
d_call: .
v_call: TRBV4-2
cdr3_nt: TGTGCCAGCAGCCCCGAGGGGGTGGACACTGAAGCTTTCTTT
cdr3_aa: CASSPEGVDTEAFF

cdr3_length: 15
clone_size: .
j_call: TRBJ2-1
d_call: TRBD2
v_call: TRBV5-5
cdr3_nt: TGTGCCAGCAGCTTGGGAGCGGGGGCTCACAATGAGCAGTTCTTC
cdr3_aa: CASSLGAGAHNEQFF

cdr3_length: 15
clone_size: .
j_call: TRBJ1-3
d_call: .
v_call: TRBV18
cdr3_nt: TGTGCCAGCTCCCCCCTGGGGGGTGCTGGAAACACCATATATTTT
cdr3_aa: CASSPLGGAGNTIYF

cdr3_length: 14
clone_size: .
j_call: TRBJ2-5
d_call: .
v_call: TRBV5-1
cdr3_nt: TGCGCCAGCAGCTTAGGACATTTCGGCGAGACCCAGTACTTC
cdr3_aa: CASSLGHFGETQYF

cdr3_length: 17
clone_size: once
j_call: TRBJ1-6
d_call: .
v_call: TRBV30
cdr3_nt: TGTGCCTGGAGTATAACAGGGCAAAGGTCCTATAATTCACCCCTCCACTTT
cdr3_aa: CAWSITGQRSYNSPLHF

cdr3_length: 14
clone_size: .
j_call: TRBJ1-1
d_call: .
v_call: TRBV11-3
cdr3_nt: TGTGCCAGCAGCCCATCATACATGAACACTGAAGCTTTCTTT
cdr3_aa: CASSPSYMNTEAFF

cdr3_length: 13
clone_size: .
j_call: TRBJ1-1
d_call: .
v_call: TRBV7-3
cdr3_nt: TGTGCCAGCAGCTTAAACGGGAACACTGAAGCTTTCTTT
cdr3_aa: CASSLNGNTEAFF

cdr3_length: 16
clone_size: .
j_call: TRBJ2-3
d_call: TRBD2
v_call: TRBV5-1
cdr3_nt: TGCGCCAGCAGCCGCACTAGCGGGGGGAACACAGATACGCAGTATTTT
cdr3_aa: CASSRTSGGNTDTQYF